A selection of T cell receptor beta chains follows, all from one sample in a study of blood T cell repertoires in COVID-19. Sequencing was performed with immunoSEQ multiplex PCR; in TCRdb, only in-frame clones are kept and a portion is missing. The sample has about 240,000 clones; roughly 87% are singletons. Sequencing used peripheral blood. The source is a man between 60 and 75 years old who had recovered from COVID-19. Each CDR3 is given with its conserved first and last residue. D genes are given only for firm matches. Some rows mark clone size as missing; the rest say once, few, many or name a class of expanded clone.

NA	NA	TRBJ1-1	TRBV5-5	CASSYPGSTEAFF	TGTGCCAGCAGCTACCCCGGGTCCACTGAAGCTTTCTTT
NA	NA	TRBJ1-3	TRBV6-5	CASRHQDHTIYF	TGTGCCAGCAGACACCAGGATCACACCATATATTTT
NA	NA	TRBJ2-7	TRBV5-1	CASSLMGAGDYEQYF	TGCGCCAGCAGCTTGATGGGGGCAGGGGACTACGAGCAGTACTTC
NA	NA	TRBJ2-1	TRBV27	CASMGGHNEQFF	TGTGCCAGCATGGGGGGGCACAATGAGCAGTTCTTC
NA	NA	TRBJ2-3	TRBV24-1	CATSDLRGPNTDTQYF	TGTGCCACCAGTGATCTGCGGGGACCTAACACAGATACGCAGTATTTT
NA	NA	TRBJ1-1	TRBV3-1/TRBV3-2	CASSQNGWGAEAFF	TGTGCCAGCAGCCAAAACGGCTGGGGGGCTGAAGCTTTCTTT
NA	TRBD1	TRBJ1-4	TRBV29-1	CSAGQGVEKLFF	TGCAGCGCTGGACAGGGGGTCGAAAAACTGTTTTTT
NA	NA	TRBJ2-5	TRBV7-9	CASSLRRETQYF	TGTGCCAGCAGCCTGCGAAGAGAGACCCAGTACTTC
NA	NA	TRBJ2-2	TRBV6-2/TRBV6-3	CASSYTVVGELFF	TGTGCCAGCAGTTATACGGTGGTCGGGGAGCTGTTTTTT
NA	TRBD1	TRBJ2-7	TRBV6-5	CASSTPGGPTYEQYF	TGTGCCAGCAGCACCCCAGGGGGCCCGACCTACGAGCAGTACTTC
NA	NA	TRBJ2-3	TRBV30	CAWSSLETPRADTQYF	TGTGCCTGGAGTTCGCTAGAGACCCCGAGGGCAGATACGCAGTATTTT
NA	NA	TRBJ2-2	TRBV29-1	CSVWDSLNTGELFF	TGCAGCGTGTGGGACTCCCTGAACACCGGGGAGCTGTTTTTT
NA	TRBD1	TRBJ2-3	TRBV6-5	CASSYLSAGQGDTQYF	TGTGCCAGCAGTTACCTTTCCGCCGGACAGGGAGATACGCAGTATTTT
NA	TRBD1	TRBJ1-2	TRBV5-1	CASTPFAPGTDGYTF	TGCGCCAGCACCCCCTTTGCCCCCGGGACAGATGGCTACACCTTC
NA	NA	TRBJ1-2	TRBV6-5	CASSYLRREGDGYTF	TGTGCCAGCAGTTACTTGCGCAGGGAGGGCGATGGCTACACCTTC
once	NA	TRBJ1-1	TRBV30	CAWSVRGGGNTEAFF	TGTGCCTGGAGTGTACGGGGTGGCGGAAACACTGAAGCTTTCTTT
NA	NA	TRBJ2-1	TRBV10-3	CAIRLDNEQFF	TGTGCCATCAGACTAGACAATGAGCAGTTCTTC
NA	TRBD1	TRBJ1-1	TRBV5-1	CASSTGLLFGAEAFF	TGCGCCAGTTCGACAGGGCTCTTGTTTGGCGCTGAAGCTTTCTTT
NA	TRBD1	TRBJ2-6	TRBV12-5	CASGRDRGSTGANVLTF	TGTGCTAGTGGCCGGGACAGGGGATCTACCGGGGCCAACGTCCTGACTTTC
once	TRBD1	TRBJ2-1	TRBV6-4	CASSDWTGSNEQFF	TGTGCCAGCAGTGACTGGACAGGGTCAAATGAGCAGTTCTTC
NA	TRBD1	TRBJ1-6	TRBV11-2	CASSSNRGLLGPLHF	TGTGCCAGCAGCAGCAACAGGGGCCTTCTGGGACCCCTCCACTTT
NA	TRBD2	TRBJ2-5	TRBV6-5	CASSRGGAGETQYF	TGTGCCAGCAGCCGCGGGGGGGCGGGAGAGACCCAGTACTTC
NA	TRBD2	TRBJ2-2	TRBV3-1/TRBV3-2	CASSQKLAGSSTGELFF	TGTGCCAGCAGCCAAAAGTTAGCGGGCTCCAGCACCGGGGAGCTGTTTTTT
NA	TRBD1	TRBJ1-2	TRBV5-5	CASSLWHRGRANYGYTF	TGTGCCAGCAGCTTGTGGCACAGGGGGAGAGCTAACTATGGCTACACCTTC
once	NA	TRBJ1-2	TRBV7-2	CASSLGRGNYGYTF	TGTGCCAGCAGCTTGGGCAGGGGAAACTATGGCTACACCTTC
NA	TRBD1	TRBJ1-2	TRBV5-4	CASSPRQGYDYGYTF	TGTGCCAGCAGCCCCCGACAGGGGTATGACTATGGCTACACCTTC
NA	NA	TRBJ2-7	TRBV5-1	CASSLDALTYEQYF	TGCGCCAGCAGCTTGGATGCACTTACCTACGAGCAGTACTTC
NA	TRBD1	TRBJ2-1	TRBV19	CASSTDRGGGYNEQFF	TGTGCCAGTAGTACGGACAGGGGAGGAGGCTACAATGAGCAGTTCTTC
NA	TRBD2	TRBJ2-1	TRBV19	CASSPLGAGGYNEQFF	TGTGCCAGTAGTCCCCTGGGAGCGGGGGGGTACAATGAGCAGTTCTTC
NA	NA	TRBJ1-1	TRBV2	CASTTHGNTEAFF	TGTGCCAGCACCACCCACGGGAACACTGAAGCTTTCTTT
NA	TRBD2	TRBJ2-1	TRBV19	CASSPGGLAGGLNAQFF	TGTGCCAGTAGTCCGGGGGGACTAGCGGGGGGTTTGAACGCGCAGTTCTTC
NA	TRBD1	TRBJ1-2	TRBV5-8	CASSRRGVVVGYTF	TGTGCCAGCAGCCGCAGGGGGGTCGTGGTTGGCTACACCTTC
NA	NA	TRBJ1-5	TRBV2	CASIPDRGTQPQHF	TGTGCCAGCATTCCCGACCGAGGGACACAGCCCCAGCATTTT
NA	TRBD2	TRBJ2-2	TRBV5-1	CASSLVAGSKELFF	TGCGCCAGCAGCTTGGTAGCGGGGTCGAAGGAGCTGTTTTTT
NA	TRBD2	TRBJ2-1	TRBV27	CASSSAASGGPIYNEQFF	TGTGCCAGCAGTTCTGCCGCTAGCGGGGGCCCTATCTACAATGAGCAGTTCTTC
NA	TRBD1	TRBJ1-4	TRBV27	CASSPSGGQGNEKLFF	TGTGCCAGCAGTCCCTCAGGGGGCCAAGGCAATGAAAAACTGTTTTTT